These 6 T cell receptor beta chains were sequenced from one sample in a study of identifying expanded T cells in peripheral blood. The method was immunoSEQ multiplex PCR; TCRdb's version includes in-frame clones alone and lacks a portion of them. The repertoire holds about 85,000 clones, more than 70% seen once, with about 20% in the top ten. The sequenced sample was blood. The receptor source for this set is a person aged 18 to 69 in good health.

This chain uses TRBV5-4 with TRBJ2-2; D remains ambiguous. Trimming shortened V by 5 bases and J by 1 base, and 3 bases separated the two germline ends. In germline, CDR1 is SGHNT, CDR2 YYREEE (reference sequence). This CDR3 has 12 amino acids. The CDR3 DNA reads TGTGCCAGCAGACTGAACACCGGGGAGCTGTTTTTT. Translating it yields CASRLNTGELFF.

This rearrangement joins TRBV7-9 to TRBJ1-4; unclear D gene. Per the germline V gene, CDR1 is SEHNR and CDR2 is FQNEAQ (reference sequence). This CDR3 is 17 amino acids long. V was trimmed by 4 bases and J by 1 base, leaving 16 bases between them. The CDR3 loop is CASSSSSGGLTNEKLFF. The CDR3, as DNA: TGTGCCAGCAGCTCCTCGTCCGGTGGCCTAACTAATGAAAAACTGTTTTTT.

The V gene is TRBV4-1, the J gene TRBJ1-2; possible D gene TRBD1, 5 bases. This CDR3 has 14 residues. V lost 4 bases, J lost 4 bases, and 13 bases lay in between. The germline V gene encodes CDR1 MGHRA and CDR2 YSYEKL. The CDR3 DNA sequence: TGCGCCAGCAGCCCCCCAGGGAGCGGCTATGGCTACACCTTC. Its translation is CASSPPGSGYGYTF.

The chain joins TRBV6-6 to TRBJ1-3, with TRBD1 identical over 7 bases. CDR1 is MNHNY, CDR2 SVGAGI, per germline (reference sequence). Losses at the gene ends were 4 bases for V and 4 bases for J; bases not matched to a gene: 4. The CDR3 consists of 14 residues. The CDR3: CASSSRDSGNTIYF. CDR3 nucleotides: TGTGCCAGCAGTTCCAGGGACAGCGGAAACACCATATATTTT.

CDR3 protein: CASSLGQLDTQYF. In nucleotides, the CDR3 is TGTGCCAGCAGTTTGGGTCAGCTCGATACGCAGTATTTT. This sequence joins TRBV28 and TRBJ2-3; no reliable D call. CDR1 is MDHEN and CDR2 is SYDVKM in the germline V gene. Trimming removed 3 bases at V and 6 bases at J, with 10 bases between. The CDR3 extends over 13 amino acids.

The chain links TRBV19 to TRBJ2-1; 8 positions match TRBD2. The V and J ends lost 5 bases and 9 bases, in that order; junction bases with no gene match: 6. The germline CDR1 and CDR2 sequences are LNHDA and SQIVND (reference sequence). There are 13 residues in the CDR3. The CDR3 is CASSFQGTSEQFF. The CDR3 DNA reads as TGTGCCAGTAGTTTCCAAGGGACTAGTGAGCAGTTCTTC. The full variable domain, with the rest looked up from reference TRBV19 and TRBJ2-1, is DGGITQSPKYLFRKEGQNVTLSCEQNLNHDAMYWYRQDPGQGLRLIYYSQIVNDFQKGDIAEGYSVSREKKESFPLTVTSAQKNPTAFYLCASSFQGTSEQFFGPGTRLTVL.